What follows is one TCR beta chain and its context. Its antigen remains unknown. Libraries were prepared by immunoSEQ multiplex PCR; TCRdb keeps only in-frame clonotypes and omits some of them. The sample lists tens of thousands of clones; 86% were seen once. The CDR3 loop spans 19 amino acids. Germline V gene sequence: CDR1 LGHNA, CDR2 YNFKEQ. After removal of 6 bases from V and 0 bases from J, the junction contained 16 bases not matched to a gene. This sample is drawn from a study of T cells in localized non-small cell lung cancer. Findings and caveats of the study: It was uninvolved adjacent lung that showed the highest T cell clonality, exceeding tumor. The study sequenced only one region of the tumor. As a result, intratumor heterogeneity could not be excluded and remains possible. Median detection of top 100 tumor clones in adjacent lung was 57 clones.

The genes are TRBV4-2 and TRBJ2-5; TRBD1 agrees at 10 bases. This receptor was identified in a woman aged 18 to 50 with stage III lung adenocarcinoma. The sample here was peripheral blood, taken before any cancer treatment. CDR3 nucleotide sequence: TGTGCCAGCAGTCAGATAAACCCCGGGACAGGGGCTAACCAAGAGACCCAGTACTTC. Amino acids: CASSQINPGTGANQETQYF.